One and the same sample provided the 21 T cell receptor beta chains below, sequenced in a study of cytomegalovirus exposure and HLA in healthy donors. Amplification used 60 Vbeta primers and 13 Jbeta primers. The method was immunoSEQ multiplex PCR; TCRdb's version includes in-frame clones alone and lacks a portion of them. Of around 210,000 clones listed, about 85% are singletons. What was sequenced was PBMCs. These receptors all come from a male donor in good health and CMV-seropositive.

The rearrangement links TRBV7-2 to TRBJ2-7; TRBD2 aligns across 11 bases. Looked up from germline, CDR1 is SGHTA and CDR2 is FQGNSA. V dropped 4 bases and J dropped 2; count of bases not matched to a gene: 7. The CDR3 consists of 16 residues. The CDR3 spells CASSYSGTSGTYEQYF. The CDR3 DNA reads TGTGCCAGCAGCTATTCCGGGACTAGCGGTACCTACGAGCAGTACTTC.

V is TRBV30 and J is TRBJ2-7; possibly TRBD1 for D (5 bases). CDR1 is GTSNPN and CDR2 is SVGIG in the germline V gene (reference sequence). V gave up 8 bases and J gave up 4 bases, with 15 bases separating them. The CDR3 extends over 12 amino acids. CDR3 DNA sequence: TGTGCCACCCGGAAGGGGTCTTACGAGCAGTACTTC. Encoded protein: CATRKGSYEQYF. The full variable domain, rest sourced from reference TRBV30 and TRBJ2-7, is SQTIHQWPATLVQPVGSPLSLECTVEGTSNPNLYWYRQAAGRGLQLLFYSVGIGQISSEVPQNLSASRPQDRQFILSSKKLLLSDSGFYLCATRKGSYEQYFGPGTRLTVT.

CDR3 protein: CASSPGQGTDTQYF. CDR3 coding DNA: TGTGCCAGCTCACCCGGACAGGGTACAGATACGCAGTATTTT. This chain links TRBV18 with TRBJ2-3; 8 nucleotides line up with TRBD1. This CDR3 has 14 residues. Germline V gives CDR1 KGHSH, CDR2 LQKENI. Losses at the gene ends were 3 bases for V and 3 bases for J; bases not matched to a gene: 2.

The rearrangement joins TRBV25-1 to TRBJ2-4; 7 bases fit TRBD2. This CDR3 contains 14 residues. The J segment lost 7 bases and the V segment lost 4 bases, leaving 7 bases of the junction unmatched. Germline V gene sequence: CDR1 MGHDK, CDR2 SYGVNS. The CDR3 nucleotides read TGTGCCAGCAGTGCCTCGGGGGGAACGAACATTCAGTACTTC. It encodes CASSASGGTNIQYF.

V is TRBV29-1 and J is TRBJ1-2, with TRBD1 matching 9 bases. The CDR3 covers 13 residues. The V gene end was trimmed by 1 base and the J gene end by 8 bases; junction bases not matched to a gene: 5. Germline V CDR1 and CDR2: SQVTM, ANQGSEA. CDR3 DNA sequence: TGCAGCGTTGAAGTCGACAGGGGGAAAGGCTACACCTTC. This encodes CSVEVDRGKGYTF.

The V and J genes are TRBV11-3 and TRBJ2-2; weak D call: TRBD1 (5 bases). Germline V CDR1 and CDR2: SGHNT, YENEEA. This CDR3 spans 13 amino acids. V lost 4 bases and J lost 4, with 7 bases in between. CDR3 region: CASSSQGTGELFF. CDR3 DNA: TGTGCCAGCAGCTCGCAGGGCACCGGGGAGCTGTTTTTT. The variable domain in full, with the rest retrieved from reference TRBV11-3 and TRBJ2-2, is EAGVVQSPRYKIIEKKQPVAFWCNPISGHNTLYWYLQNLGQGPELLIRYENEEAVDDSQLPKDRFSAERLKGVDSTLKIQPAELGDSAVYLCASSSQGTGELFFGEGSRLTVL.

This clone has only a few counts. The J gene is TRBJ2-1, the V gene TRBV4-1; 9 nucleotides match TRBD2. J was trimmed by 2 bases and V by 0 bases; bases with no gene match: 8. Germline V gene lookup returns CDR1 MGHRA and CDR2 YSYEKL. CDR3 length: 18 residues. CDR3 DNA sequence: TGCGCCAGCAGCCAAGATCCGGAAGCGGGAGGACCCTACAATGAGCAGTTCTTC. It specifies CASSQDPEAGGPYNEQFF.

This clone was counted between two and nine times. This sequence joins TRBV2 and TRBJ2-1; TRBD1 matches at 9 bases. Germline V lookup: CDR1 SNHLY, CDR2 FYNNEI. This CDR3 contains 15 residues. The V and J ends lost 0 bases and 7 bases, in that order; junction bases with no gene match: 4. The CDR3 coding sequence is TGTGCCAGCAGTGAAGCCGCACAGGGGGCGAATGAGCAGTTCTTC. As protein: CASSEAAQGANEQFF.

This sequence joins TRBV7-2 and TRBJ1-6, with D possibly matching TRBD1 (6 bases). V lost 2 bases to trimming and J lost 8 bases, with 13 bases between them. Looked up from germline, CDR1 is SGHTA and CDR2 is FQGNSA. CDR3 size: 15 residues. DNA of the CDR3: TGTGCCAGCAGCTTACAGTCAGGGGTTGATTCACCCCTCCACTTT. This translates into CASSLQSGVDSPLHF.

The chain uses TRBV9 and TRBJ2-7; 10 bases match TRBD1. V lost 3 bases and J lost 0; bases outside the gene matches: 6. Germline loops: CDR1 SGDLS, CDR2 YYNGEE. CDR3 length: 16 residues. The CDR3 DNA reads TGTGCCAGCAGCGCACGTGGGGACAGGGGCTCCTACGAGCAGTACTTC. Its protein product is CASSARGDRGSYEQYF.

This clone occurred a few times. The chain combines TRBV4-3 with TRBJ2-3; possibly TRBD2 for D (7 bases). CDR1 is LGHNA and CDR2 is YSLEER in the germline V gene. The CDR3 sequence is 15 residues long. The V gene lost 5 bases and the J gene lost 7 bases, with 19 bases spanning the gap. Here the CDR3 DNA reads TGCGCCAGCAGCTTTTTAGGGGGGGCTCTTTATACGCAGTATTTT. Its translation: CASSFLGGALYTQYF.

The chain links TRBV15 to TRBJ2-6; no reliable D call. Looked up from germline, CDR1 is LNHNV and CDR2 is YYDKDF (reference sequence). The length of the CDR3 is 17 residues. Trimming removed 0 bases at V and 0 bases at J, with 9 bases between. The CDR3: CATSRERSPSGANVLTF. CDR3 nucleotides: TGTGCCACCAGCAGAGAGAGATCGCCCTCTGGGGCCAACGTCCTGACTTTC.

This chain links TRBV5-1 with TRBJ2-7, with D perhaps matching TRBD2 (5 bases). Germline V gene sequence: CDR1 SGHRS, CDR2 YFSETQ. The CDR3 is made up of 16 amino acids. V lost 1 base and J 2 bases, leaving 16 bases between the germline ends. The CDR3 region is CASSLSVTSFTYEQYF. CDR3 in DNA: TGCGCCAGCAGCTTGTCCGTTACTAGTTTTACCTACGAGCAGTACTTC.

The J gene is TRBJ1-1, the V gene TRBV2; 7 positions match TRBD1. Germline V gene lookup returns CDR1 SNHLY and CDR2 FYNNEI. CDR3 length equals 14 residues. Trimming removed 6 bases from V and 3 bases from J; junction bases left unmatched: 7. The CDR3 loop reads CASRERTGDTEAFF. The CDR3 DNA follows: TGTGCCAGCAGGGAACGGACAGGAGACACTGAAGCTTTCTTT.

This sequence joins TRBV30 and TRBJ1-6; weak D call: TRBD1 (6 bases). Trimming pared 3 bases from V and 0 bases from J, leaving 15 bases between. The length of the CDR3 is 17 residues. Germline V CDR1 and CDR2: GTSNPN, SVGIG (reference sequence). This CDR3 reads CAWSPGVRSSYNSPLHF. As DNA, the CDR3 is TGTGCCTGGAGCCCAGGGGTGAGGAGCTCCTATAATTCACCCCTCCACTTT. Based on the CDR3 plus reference TRBV30 and TRBJ1-6, the full variable domain is SQTIHQWPATLVQPVGSPLSLECTVEGTSNPNLYWYRQAAGRGLQLLFYSVGIGQISSEVPQNLSASRPQDRQFILSSKKLLLSDSGFYLCAWSPGVRSSYNSPLHFGNGTRLTVT.

As regards this clone: Sequence at one end of the junction differs from germline and may be a read error. The chain is built from TRBV6-5 and TRBJ2-7; 9 positions agree with TRBD1. This CDR3 contains 14 residues. Germline lookup yields CDR1 MNHEY and CDR2 SVGAGI. The CDR3 sequence is CASSYHDRGTTIHF. The DNA for the CDR3 is TGTGCCAGCAGTTACCATGACAGGGGGACCACGATTCACTTC.

The table lists this clone with a count of one. The CDR3 DNA reads TGTGCTACGGCCAGGCCAAATTACGAGCAGTACTTC. It specifies CATARPNYEQYF. This chain connects TRBV10-3 to TRBJ2-7; no clear D gene. Germline-derived CDR1 and CDR2 are ENHRY and SYGVKD. CDR3 size: 12 residues.

The chain carries TRBV27 and TRBJ1-1; TRBD1 matches at 9 bases. Per germline, CDR1 MNHEY and CDR2 SMNVEV (reference sequence). Trimming took 6 bases from V and 3 from J; bases not matched to a gene: 8. CDR3 length: 15 residues. CDR3 region: CASRPRRQGDTEAFF. The CDR3 DNA sequence: TGTGCCAGCAGACCGCGCCGACAGGGGGACACTGAAGCTTTCTTT.

The chain is built from TRBV5-1 and TRBJ2-5; 8 bases are shared with TRBD2. This CDR3 contains 15 residues. Germline trimming cut 5 bases from V and 5 bases from J; bases unmatched to any gene: 11. Germline V CDR1 and CDR2: SGHRS, YFSETQ. CDR3 DNA: TGCGCCAGCAGGAGCCTAAGCGGGAGTGGGGAGACCCAGTACTTC. Translating gives CASRSLSGSGETQYF.

The chain recombines TRBV9 with TRBJ1-2; D gene ambiguous. CDR1 SGDLS and CDR2 YYNGEE come from the germline V gene. Trimming stripped 4 bases from V and 4 bases from J, with 14 bases between. This CDR3 contains 14 residues. The CDR3 spells CASSKPREGYGYTF. For the CDR3, the DNA is TGTGCCAGCAGCAAGCCCCGGGAAGGCTATGGCTACACCTTC.

V gene TRBV5-1 combines with J gene TRBJ2-5; TRBD2 matches 9 bases. The V segment lost 4 bases and the J segment 3 bases; nucleotides outside the gene matches: 13. CDR1 and CDR2 (germline): SGHRS, YFSETQ. This CDR3 has 17 amino acids. CDR3 region: CASSPGAGASGEETQYF. CDR3 bases: TGCGCCAGCAGCCCGGGGGCCGGGGCTAGCGGGGAAGAGACCCAGTACTTC.